The sequence of this TCR beta chain was determined in a study of blood T cell repertoires in COVID-19. About the research overall: The analysed material was cDNA or gDNA that came from T cells, B-cell-depleted T cells, or PBMCs.

Participants, roughly 18 to 100 years old, spanned approximately 25 US areas. Germline lookup yields CDR1 SGDLS and CDR2 YYNGEE. J lost 6 bases, V lost 0 bases, and 3 bases had no gene match. The CDR3 spans 14 residues. Per the original data handling: Estimation of nucleated cell counts was performed using reference gene primer amplification. Sequencing was performed with immunoSEQ multiplex PCR; in TCRdb, only in-frame clones are kept and a portion is missing. The V and J calls and clone size were taken over from that table, and D and trimming were inferred from the DNA. Of approximately 150,000 clones listed, 81% are singletons.

Specimen: PBMCs or T cells enriched from blood (not recorded which). The source is a woman in her thirties or forties with acute COVID-19. The V call is TRBV9, the J call TRBJ2-1, with 7 positions matching TRBD2. CDR3 loop: CASSVDGEGNEQFF. In DNA, the CDR3 is TGTGCCAGCAGCGTAGATGGGGAGGGCAATGAGCAGTTCTTC.